Below are 21 T cell receptor beta chains sequenced from a single sample in a study of CD8 T cells in Susac syndrome. A quantity of about 0.45 to 1 ug RNA underwent reverse transcription using random hexamers. TCRdb re-called the immunoSEQ multiplex PCR reads with MiXCR, one entry per CDR3 protein. The table shows roughly 170,000 distinct CDR3 sequences, with roughly 92% occurring only once. Sequenced: CD4+ T cells from PBMCs. Receptors originate from a human donor with multiple sclerosis.

The chain joins TRBV20-1 to TRBJ2-2, with D possibly being TRBD1 (5 bases). This CDR3 has 14 amino acids. With 2 bases removed from V and 3 bases from J, the gap between germline ends came to 10 bases. Germline V gives CDR1 DFQATT, CDR2 SNEGSKA (reference sequence). As DNA, the CDR3 is TGCAGTGCTAGACAGGGAAGCGACACCGGGGAGCTGTTTTTT. Protein sequence: CSARQGSDTGELFF.

The genes are TRBV6-6 and TRBJ2-3; D is uncertain. V was pared by 6 bases and J by 3 bases, with 10 bases between. Germline values: CDR1 MNHNY, CDR2 SVGAGI (reference sequence). This CDR3 region has 13 residues. The CDR3 nucleotides read TGTGCCAGCAGGGATCCGTCGACAGATACGCAGTATTTT. This codes for CASRDPSTDTQYF.

The rearrangement joins TRBV20-1 to TRBJ1-1, with D uncertain. Germline V CDR1 and CDR2: DFQATT, SNEGSKA (reference sequence). The CDR3 spans 12 residues. V lost 1 base and J 6 bases, leaving 9 bases between the germline ends. The CDR3 reads CSARGSPAEAFF. CDR3 bases: TGCAGTGCTAGAGGAAGCCCTGCTGAAGCTTTCTTT.

V is TRBV19 and J is TRBJ2-1; no firm D call. CDR3 length: 13 amino acids. Germline-derived CDR1 and CDR2 are LNHDA and SQIVND (reference sequence). V was cut by 2 bases and J by 6 bases, with 8 bases left in between. CDR3: CASSISQFNEQFF. The CDR3 DNA is TGTGCCAGTAGTATAAGTCAGTTCAATGAGCAGTTCTTC.

The chain has TRBV7-2 and TRBJ2-7; 7 bases match TRBD2. Per the germline V gene, CDR1 is SGHTA and CDR2 is FQGNSA. J gave up 2 bases and V 1 base, and 8 bases lay outside the gene matches. The CDR3 has 16 amino acids. The CDR3 bases are TGTGCCAGCAGCTTAGTTAGTCTAGCGGACACCTACGAGCAGTACTTC. Amino acids: CASSLVSLADTYEQYF.

This chain links TRBV11-2 with TRBJ2-1; 9 bases align to TRBD2. Germline V gene data show CDR1 as SGHAT and CDR2 as FQNNGV. This CDR3 has 16 residues. With 5 bases clipped from V and 0 bases from J, the junction kept 5 bases outside the gene matches. CDR3 coding DNA: TGTGCCAGCAGCCATAGCGGGGGAAGCTCCTACAATGAGCAGTTCTTC. Translating it yields CASSHSGGSSYNEQFF.

V is TRBV12-3 or TRBV12-4 and J is TRBJ1-6; D is perhaps TRBD1 (5 bases). Trimming took off 4 bases at V and 7 bases at J, with 14 bases between the two ends. The CDR3 length is 15 residues. CDR3 sequence (DNA): TGTGCCAGCAGTTCCCTGACAGTTACCAATTCACCCCTCCACTTT. Translation gives CASSSLTVTNSPLHF.

The genes are TRBV29-1 and TRBJ1-4; 8 bases are a match to TRBD1. Germline V CDR1 and CDR2: SQVTM, ANQGSEA. V was clipped by 7 bases and J by 6 bases; unmatched bases: 7. The CDR3 covers 13 residues. The DNA for the CDR3 is TGCAGCGGGTCGCAGGACAGGGATGAAAAACTGTTTTTT. This translates into CSGSQDRDEKLFF.

This chain joins TRBV30 and TRBJ2-1; 10 bases are shared with TRBD2. CDR3 length equals 18 residues. The V gene end was trimmed by 0 bases and the J gene end by 3 bases; junction bases not matched to a gene: 11. Germline lookup yields CDR1 GTSNPN and CDR2 SVGIG (reference sequence). CDR3 region: CAWSVLLAGGIFYNEQFF. As DNA, the CDR3 is TGTGCCTGGAGTGTACTCTTAGCGGGGGGCATATTCTACAATGAGCAGTTCTTC.

V is TRBV7-9 and J is TRBJ1-2, with D tentatively TRBD1 (5 bases). The length of the CDR3 is 14 residues. Germline assignment: CDR1 SEHNR and CDR2 FQNEAQ (reference sequence). Trimming took off 6 bases at V and 2 bases at J, with 13 bases between the two ends. This CDR3 is CASRTSGGNYGYTF. The CDR3 DNA is TGTGCCAGCAGAACCTCCGGGGGAAACTATGGCTACACCTTC. Full variable domain (remainder filled in from reference TRBV7-9 and TRBJ1-2): DTGVSQNPRHKITKRGQNVTFRCDPISEHNRLYWYRQTLGQGPEFLTYFQNEAQLEKSRLLSDRFSAERPKGSFSTLEIQRTEQGDSAMYLCASRTSGGNYGYTFGSGTRLTVV.

This chain links TRBV5-6 with TRBJ1-2; D gene unclear. Germline values: CDR1 SGHDT, CDR2 YYEEEE. The CDR3 has 14 amino acids. The V gene lost 0 bases and the J gene lost 4 bases, with 10 bases spanning the gap. CDR3 sequence: CASSLEVRSYGYTF. CDR3 nucleotide sequence: TGTGCCAGCAGCTTGGAGGTCAGGAGCTATGGCTACACCTTC. Complete variable domain (other parts from reference TRBV5-6 and TRBJ1-2): DAGVTQSPTHLIKTRGQQVTLRCSPKSGHDTVSWYQQALGQGPQFIFQYYEEEERQRGNFPDRFSGHQFPNYSSELNVNALLLGDSALYLCASSLEVRSYGYTFGSGTRLTVV.

This clonotype was seen once. CDR3 coding DNA: TGTGCCATCAGTGTAGGGACTCTATCTAATGAGCAGTTCTTC. This encodes CAISVGTLSNEQFF. The rearrangement links TRBV10-3 to TRBJ2-1, with D maybe TRBD2 (6 bases). V was shortened by 4 bases and J by 7 bases, with 14 bases between the two germline ends. The CDR3 extends over 14 amino acids. Per germline, CDR1 ENHRY and CDR2 SYGVKD.

V gene TRBV12-3 or TRBV12-4 combines with J gene TRBJ1-1; D may be TRBD1 (6 bases). Trimming pared 6 bases from V and 10 bases from J, leaving 18 bases between. There are 13 residues in the CDR3. The CDR3 DNA sequence: TGTGCCAGCAGCCCCACCTACAGGGAGGGAGCTTTCTTT. Protein sequence: CASSPTYREGAFF.

The chain carries TRBV9 and TRBJ2-1; 13 bases are a match to TRBD2. Germline loops: CDR1 SGDLS, CDR2 YYNGEE. The CDR3 is 17 amino acids. J lost 4 bases, V lost 1 base, and 5 bases had no gene match. The CDR3 reads CASSVSTSGRLYNEQFF. The CDR3 nucleotides read TGTGCCAGCAGCGTATCGACTAGCGGGAGGCTGTACAATGAGCAGTTCTTC.

Of note for this clonotype: One end of the junction is discordant with germline, which a read error may explain. The chain uses TRBV28 and TRBJ2-5, with 7 bases that match TRBD2. This CDR3 contains 13 residues. Germline V CDR1 and CDR2: MDHEN, SYDVKM. The CDR3 nucleotides are TGTGCCAGCAGTTTATGGGGAGGGGAGACCCGGTACTTC. It specifies CASSLWGGETRYF.

V is TRBV5-1 and J is TRBJ1-1; no definite D call. The CDR3 runs 15 residues. Per germline, CDR1 SGHRS and CDR2 YFSETQ. Trimming shortened V by 0 bases and J by 0 bases, and 9 bases separated the two germline ends. CDR3 protein: CASSLDPEMNTEAFF. DNA of the CDR3: TGCGCCAGCAGCTTGGATCCGGAAATGAACACTGAAGCTTTCTTT.

This rearrangement joins TRBV11-2 to TRBJ2-5; D unresolved. The CDR3 has 13 residues. The germline gives CDR1 SGHAT, CDR2 FQNNGV. Trimming cost V 2 bases and J 2 bases, with 6 bases left between them. This CDR3 reads CASSLNGQETQYF. The CDR3 nucleotides are TGTGCCAGCAGCTTAAACGGACAAGAGACCCAGTACTTC.

The V call is TRBV6-5, the J call TRBJ2-3; 7 positions agree with TRBD2. This CDR3 is 15 amino acids long. The trim removed 2 bases at V and 3 bases at J, leaving 5 bases unmatched. From germline, CDR1 is MNHEY and CDR2 SVGAGI. The DNA of the CDR3 is TGTGCCAGCAGTTACCCCGGGGGGAGGACAGATACGCAGTATTTT. Residues: CASSYPGGRTDTQYF.

The chain couples TRBV2 to TRBJ2-3; TRBD1 matches at 9 bases. The CDR3 is made up of 17 amino acids. Looked up from germline, CDR1 is SNHLY and CDR2 is FYNNEI. After removal of 3 bases from V and 4 bases from J, the junction contained 11 bases not matched to a gene. DNA of the CDR3: TGTGCCAGCAGTGAGAGTATTCCGGGACAGGGACCAGATACGCAGTATTTT. Its translation is CASSESIPGQGPDTQYF. Full variable domain (missing parts from reference TRBV2 and TRBJ2-3): EPEVTQTPSHQVTQMGQEVILRCVPISNHLYFYWYRQILGQKVEFLVSFYNNEISEKSEIFDDQFSVERPDGSNFTLKIRSTKLEDSAMYFCASSESIPGQGPDTQYFGPGTRLTVL.

This clonotype has more than one count but fewer than ten. The rearrangement links TRBV30 to TRBJ1-1; D remains unclear. The CDR3 has 11 residues. Trimming took 0 bases from V and 7 from J, leaving 6 bases between them. CDR1 GTSNPN and CDR2 SVGIG come from the germline V gene (reference sequence). CDR3 coding DNA: TGTGCCTGGAGTGTACAACATGAAGCTTTCTTT. This encodes CAWSVQHEAFF.

This clonotype was recorded only once. The chain joins TRBV12-3 or TRBV12-4 to TRBJ1-5; TRBD1 might be the D (6 bases). The CDR3 is made up of 13 amino acids. Trimming left V 7 bases short and J 9 bases short, with 16 bases between. The CDR3 is CASKGGEKWPQHF. CDR3 DNA sequence: TGTGCCAGCAAAGGGGGGGAGAAGTGGCCCCAGCATTTT.